The 2 T cell receptor beta chains reported below all come from one sample, sequenced in a study of T-cell reconstitution after alpha-beta-depleted transplantation in children. Unique molecular identifiers tagged the TCRbeta library. Each CDR3 protein gets one entry after TCRdb re-called the PCR reads with MiXCR. The sample contains a few hundred thousand distinct CDR3 sequences, roughly 9.5% of which appear only once. Specimen: PBMCs from the stem cell graft donor, collected from the stem cell graft. These receptors came from a human donor who donated a stem cell graft to a child with SCID.

This chain uses TRBV18 with TRBJ1-6; perhaps TRBD1 as D (5 bases). Between the trimmed V and J ends, which lost 6 bases and 7 bases, there was a span of 16 bases. CDR1 and CDR2 from the germline V gene are KGHSH and LQKENI. This CDR3 is 15 amino acids long. Here the CDR3 reads CASSSGWGFNSPLHF. CDR3 DNA sequence: TGTGCCAGCTCTTCGGGGTGGGGCTTCAATTCACCCCTCCACTTT.

This clonotype has only a few counts. This chain links TRBV12-3 or TRBV12-4 with TRBJ2-1, with D unclear. The ends were cut back, 1 base at V and 9 bases at J, with 7 bases in the middle. This CDR3 contains 12 residues. The CDR3 reads CASSLGWAEQFF. CDR3 nucleotide sequence: TGTGCCAGCAGTTTAGGGTGGGCTGAGCAGTTCTTC.